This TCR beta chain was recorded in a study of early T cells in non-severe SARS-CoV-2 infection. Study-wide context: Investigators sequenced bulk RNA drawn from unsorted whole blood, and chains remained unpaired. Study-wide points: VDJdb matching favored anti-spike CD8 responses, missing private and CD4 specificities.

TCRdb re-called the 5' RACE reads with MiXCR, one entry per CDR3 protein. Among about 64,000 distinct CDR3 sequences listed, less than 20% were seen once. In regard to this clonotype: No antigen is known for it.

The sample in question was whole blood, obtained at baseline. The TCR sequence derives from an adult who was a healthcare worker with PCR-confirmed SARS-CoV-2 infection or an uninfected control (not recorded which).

CDR3 protein: CASSLWGEGTDTQYF. CDR3 DNA sequence: TGTGCCAGCAGTTTGTGGGGTGAGGGGACAGATACGCAGTATTTT. The V gene is TRBV28, the J gene TRBJ2-3; tentatively, D is TRBD1 or TRBD2 (5 bases each). CDR3 length: 15 amino acids. The V end lost 3 bases, the J end lost 3 bases, and 13 bases lay between the germline ends. Germline V gives CDR1 MDHEN, CDR2 SYDVKM.